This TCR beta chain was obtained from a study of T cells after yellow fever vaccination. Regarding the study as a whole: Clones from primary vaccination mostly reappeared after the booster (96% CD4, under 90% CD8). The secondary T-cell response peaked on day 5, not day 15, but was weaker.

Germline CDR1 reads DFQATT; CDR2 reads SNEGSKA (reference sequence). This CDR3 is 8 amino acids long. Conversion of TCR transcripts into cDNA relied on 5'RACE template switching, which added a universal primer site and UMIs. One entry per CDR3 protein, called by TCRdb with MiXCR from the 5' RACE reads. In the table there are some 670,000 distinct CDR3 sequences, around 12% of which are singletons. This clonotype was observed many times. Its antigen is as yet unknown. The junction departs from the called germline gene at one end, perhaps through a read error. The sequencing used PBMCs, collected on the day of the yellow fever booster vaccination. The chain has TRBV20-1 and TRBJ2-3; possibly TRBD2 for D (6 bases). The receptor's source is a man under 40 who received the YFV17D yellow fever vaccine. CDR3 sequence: CSARREFF. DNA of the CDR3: TGCAGTGCCAGGAGGGAGTTTTTT.